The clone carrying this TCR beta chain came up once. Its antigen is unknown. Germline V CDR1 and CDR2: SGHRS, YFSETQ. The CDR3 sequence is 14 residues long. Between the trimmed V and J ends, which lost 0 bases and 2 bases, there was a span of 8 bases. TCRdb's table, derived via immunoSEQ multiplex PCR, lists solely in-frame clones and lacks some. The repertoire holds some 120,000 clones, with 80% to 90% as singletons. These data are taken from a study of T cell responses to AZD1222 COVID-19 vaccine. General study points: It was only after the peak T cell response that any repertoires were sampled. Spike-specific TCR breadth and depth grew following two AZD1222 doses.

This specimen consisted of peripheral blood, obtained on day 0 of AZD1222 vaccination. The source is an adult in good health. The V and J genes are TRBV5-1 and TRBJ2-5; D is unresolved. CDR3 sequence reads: CASSLVAEQETQYF. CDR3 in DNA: TGCGCCAGCAGCTTGGTGGCGGAACAAGAGACCCAGTACTTC. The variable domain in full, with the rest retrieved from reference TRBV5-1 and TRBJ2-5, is KAGVTQTPRYLIKTRGQQVTLSCSPISGHRSVSWYQQTPGQGLQFLFEYFSETQRNKGNFPGRFSGRQFSNSRSEMNVSTLELGDSALYLCASSLVAEQETQYFGPGTRLLVL.